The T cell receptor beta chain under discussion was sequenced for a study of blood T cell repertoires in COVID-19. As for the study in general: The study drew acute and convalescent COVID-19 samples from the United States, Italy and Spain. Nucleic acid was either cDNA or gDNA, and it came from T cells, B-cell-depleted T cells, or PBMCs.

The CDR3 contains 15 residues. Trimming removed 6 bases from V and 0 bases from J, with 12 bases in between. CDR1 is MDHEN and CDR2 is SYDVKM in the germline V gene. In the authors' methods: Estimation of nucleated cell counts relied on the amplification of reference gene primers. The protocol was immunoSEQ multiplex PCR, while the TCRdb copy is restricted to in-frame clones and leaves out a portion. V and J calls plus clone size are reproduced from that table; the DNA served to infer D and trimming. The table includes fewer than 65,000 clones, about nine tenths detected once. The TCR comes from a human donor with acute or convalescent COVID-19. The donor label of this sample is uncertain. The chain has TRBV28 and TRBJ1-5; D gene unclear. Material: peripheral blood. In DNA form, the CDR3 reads TGTGCCAGCAGGCTATTTATGAATAGCAATCAGCCCCAGCATTTT. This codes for CASRLFMNSNQPQHF. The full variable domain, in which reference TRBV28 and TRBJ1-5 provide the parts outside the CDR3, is DVKVTQSSRYLVKRTGEKVFLECVQDMDHENMFWYRQDPGLGLRLIYFSYDVKMKEKGDIPEGYSVSREKKERFSLILESASTNQTSMYLCASRLFMNSNQPQHFGDGTRLSIL.